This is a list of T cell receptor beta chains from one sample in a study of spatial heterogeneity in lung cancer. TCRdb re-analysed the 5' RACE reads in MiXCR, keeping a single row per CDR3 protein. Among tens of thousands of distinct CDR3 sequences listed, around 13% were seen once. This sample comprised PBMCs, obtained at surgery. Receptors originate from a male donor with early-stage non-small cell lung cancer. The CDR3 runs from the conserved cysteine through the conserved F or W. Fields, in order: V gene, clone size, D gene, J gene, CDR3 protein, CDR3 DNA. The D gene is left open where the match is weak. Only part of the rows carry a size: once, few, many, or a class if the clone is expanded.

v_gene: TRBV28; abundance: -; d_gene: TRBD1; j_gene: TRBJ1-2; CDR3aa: CASSLLTGGPNYGYTF; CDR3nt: TGTGCCAGCAGTTTGTTGACAGGGGGACCTAACTATGGCTACACCTTC
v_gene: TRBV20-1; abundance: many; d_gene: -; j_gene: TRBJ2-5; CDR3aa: CSARDPQRSPETQYF; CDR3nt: TGCAGTGCTAGAGATCCGCAGCGCTCCCCAGAGACCCAGTACTTC
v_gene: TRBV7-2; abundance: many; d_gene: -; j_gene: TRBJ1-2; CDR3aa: CASSPMGNYGYTF; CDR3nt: TGTGCCAGCAGCCCCATGGGAAACTATGGCTACACCTTC
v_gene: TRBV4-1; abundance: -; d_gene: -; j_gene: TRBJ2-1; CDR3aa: CASSQEGYNEQFF; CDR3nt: TGCGCCAGCAGCCAAGAGGGTTACAATGAGCAGTTCTTC
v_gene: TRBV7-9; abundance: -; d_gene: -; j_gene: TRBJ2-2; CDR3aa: CASRGNTGELFF; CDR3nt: TGTGCCAGCAGGGGTAACACCGGGGAGCTGTTTTTT
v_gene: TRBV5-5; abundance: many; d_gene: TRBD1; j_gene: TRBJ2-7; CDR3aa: CASSLAGQVVYEQYF; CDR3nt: TGTGCCAGCAGCTTGGCGGGACAGGTTGTCTACGAGCAGTACTTC
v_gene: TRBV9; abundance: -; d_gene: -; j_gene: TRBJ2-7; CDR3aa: CTSTRTGSDEQYF; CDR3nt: TGTACCAGCACTCGGACGGGGTCCGACGAGCAGTACTTC
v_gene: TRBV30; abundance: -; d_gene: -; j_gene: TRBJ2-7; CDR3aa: CAWRAGTLYEQYF; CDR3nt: TGTGCCTGGAGGGCCGGGACCCTCTACGAGCAGTACTTC
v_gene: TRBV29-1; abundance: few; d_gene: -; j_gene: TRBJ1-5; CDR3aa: CSVAGVGQPQHF; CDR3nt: TGCAGCGTTGCAGGGGTCGGTCAGCCCCAGCATTTT
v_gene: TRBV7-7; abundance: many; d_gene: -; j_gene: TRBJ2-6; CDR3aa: CASSPMRSGANVLTF; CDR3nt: TGTGCTAGCAGCCCTATGCGCTCTGGGGCCAACGTCCTGACTTTC
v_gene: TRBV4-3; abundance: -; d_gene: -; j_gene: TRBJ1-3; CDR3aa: CASSSQHGNTIYF; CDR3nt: TGCGCCAGCAGCTCCCAACATGGAAACACCATATATTTT
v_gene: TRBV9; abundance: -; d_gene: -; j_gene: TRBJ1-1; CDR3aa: CASSVDGAAVNTEAFF; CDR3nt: TGTGCCAGCAGCGTAGACGGGGCCGCAGTGAACACTGAAGCTTTCTTT
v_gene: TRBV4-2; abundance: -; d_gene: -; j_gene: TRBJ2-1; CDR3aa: CASSLGPEGQIF; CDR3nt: TGTGCCAGCAGCCTAGGGCCGGAGGGGCAGATCTTC
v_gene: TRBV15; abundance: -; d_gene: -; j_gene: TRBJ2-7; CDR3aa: CATSRAGYEQYF; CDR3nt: TGTGCCACCAGCAGAGCGGGGTACGAGCAGTACTTC
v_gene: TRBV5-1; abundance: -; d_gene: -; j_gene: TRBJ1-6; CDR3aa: CASSLAGRMNSPLHF; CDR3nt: TGCGCCAGCAGCTTGGCCGGCAGGATGAATTCACCCCTCCACTTT
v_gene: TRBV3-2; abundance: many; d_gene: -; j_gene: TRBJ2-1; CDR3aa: CANHDGQSSYNEQFF; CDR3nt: TGTGCCAACCACGACGGACAGAGCTCCTACAATGAGCAGTTCTTC
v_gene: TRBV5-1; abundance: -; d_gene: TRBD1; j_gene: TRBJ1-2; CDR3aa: CSSSLTQGNDGYTF; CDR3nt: TGCTCCAGCAGCTTGACACAGGGGAACGATGGCTACACCTTC
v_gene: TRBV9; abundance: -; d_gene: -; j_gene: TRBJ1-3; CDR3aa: CASSVAGSGNTIYF; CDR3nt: TGTGCCAGCAGCGTAGCAGGTTCTGGAAACACCATATATTTT
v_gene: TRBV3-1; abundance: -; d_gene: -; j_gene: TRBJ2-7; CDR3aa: CASSRAGEQYF; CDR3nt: TGTGCCAGCAGCCGAGCGGGCGAGCAGTACTTC
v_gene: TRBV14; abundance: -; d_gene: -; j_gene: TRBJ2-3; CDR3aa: CASSQETASTDTQYF; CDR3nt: TGTGCCAGCAGCCAAGAGACCGCTAGCACAGATACGCAGTATTTT
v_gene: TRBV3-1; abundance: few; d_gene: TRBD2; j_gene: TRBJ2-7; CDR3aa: CASSKGLAGTYEQYF; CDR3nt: TGTGCCAGCAGCAAAGGACTAGCGGGGACCTACGAGCAGTACTTC
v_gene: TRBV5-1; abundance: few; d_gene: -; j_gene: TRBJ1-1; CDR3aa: CASGAGTQGTEAFF; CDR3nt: TGCGCCAGCGGGGCCGGGACCCAGGGCACTGAAGCTTTCTTT
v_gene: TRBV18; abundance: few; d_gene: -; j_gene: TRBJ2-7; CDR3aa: CASSPTPSYEQYF; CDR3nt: TGTGCCAGCTCACCAACCCCCTCCTACGAGCAGTACTTC
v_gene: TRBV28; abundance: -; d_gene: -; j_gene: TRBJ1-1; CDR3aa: CASSFVGAEAFF; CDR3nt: TGTGCCAGCAGTTTCGTGGGGGCAGAAGCTTTCTTT
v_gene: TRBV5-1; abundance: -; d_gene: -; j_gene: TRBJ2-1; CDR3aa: CASSGRTRPLGYNEQFF; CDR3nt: TGCGCCAGCAGCGGGCGAACACGGCCTTTGGGGTACAATGAGCAGTTCTTC
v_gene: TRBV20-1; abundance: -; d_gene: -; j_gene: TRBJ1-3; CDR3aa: CSARDSVSGNTIYF; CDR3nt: TGCAGTGCTAGAGATAGTGTTAGTGGAAACACCATATATTTT
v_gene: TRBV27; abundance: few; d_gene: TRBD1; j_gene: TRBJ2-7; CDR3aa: CASIPPGQGTHEQYF; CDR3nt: TGTGCCAGCATTCCCCCGGGACAGGGGACCCACGAGCAGTACTTC
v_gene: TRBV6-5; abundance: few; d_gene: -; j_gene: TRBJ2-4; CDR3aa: CASSYSQGIQYF; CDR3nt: TGTGCCAGCAGTTATTCCCAGGGTATTCAGTACTTC
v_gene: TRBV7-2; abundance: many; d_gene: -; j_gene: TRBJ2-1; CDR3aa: CASSLEVSSDEQFF; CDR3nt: TGTGCCAGCAGCTTAGAGGTCAGTAGCGACGAGCAGTTCTTC
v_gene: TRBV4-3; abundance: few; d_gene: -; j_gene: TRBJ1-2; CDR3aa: CASRPSPGAGGYTF; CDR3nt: TGCGCCAGCAGACCTTCACCAGGGGCTGGTGGCTACACCTTC
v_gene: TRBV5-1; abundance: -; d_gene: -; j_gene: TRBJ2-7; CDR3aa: CASSLDQGGTYEQYF; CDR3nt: TGCGCCAGCAGCTTAGACCAAGGGGGAACCTACGAGCAGTACTTC
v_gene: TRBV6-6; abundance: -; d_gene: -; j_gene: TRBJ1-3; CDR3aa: CASSDNSGNTIYF; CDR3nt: TGTGCCAGCAGTGACAACTCTGGAAACACCATATATTTT
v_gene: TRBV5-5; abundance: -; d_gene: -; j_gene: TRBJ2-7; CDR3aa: CASSSADSYEQYF; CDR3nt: TGTGCCAGCAGCTCGGCGGACTCCTACGAGCAGTACTTC
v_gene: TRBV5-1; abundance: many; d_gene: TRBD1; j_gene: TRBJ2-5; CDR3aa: CASSSGTVQETQYF; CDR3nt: TGCGCCAGCAGCTCCGGGACAGTGCAAGAGACCCAGTACTTC
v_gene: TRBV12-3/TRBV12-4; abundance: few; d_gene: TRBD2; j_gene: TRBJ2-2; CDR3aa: CASSTDSGGAPPGELFF; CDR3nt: TGTGCCAGCAGTACAGATAGCGGGGGGGCTCCCCCCGGGGAGCTGTTTTTT
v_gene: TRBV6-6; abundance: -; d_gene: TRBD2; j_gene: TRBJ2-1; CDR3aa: CASSSGAGGTYNEQFF; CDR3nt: TGTGCCAGCAGTAGCGGGGCGGGGGGAACCTACAATGAGCAGTTCTTC
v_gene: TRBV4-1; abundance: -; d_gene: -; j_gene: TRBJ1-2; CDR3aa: CASSQDEQSGYTF; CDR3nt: TGCGCCAGCAGCCAAGATGAACAATCCGGCTACACCTTC
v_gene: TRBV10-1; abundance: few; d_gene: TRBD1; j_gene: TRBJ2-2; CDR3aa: CASRQGASTGELFF; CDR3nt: TGCGCCAGCAGGCAGGGGGCTAGCACCGGGGAGCTGTTTTTT
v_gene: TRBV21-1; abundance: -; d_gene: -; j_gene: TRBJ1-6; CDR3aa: CASSKEQGTNSPLHF; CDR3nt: TGTGCCAGCAGCAAAGAGCAGGGGACGAATTCACCCCTCCACTTT
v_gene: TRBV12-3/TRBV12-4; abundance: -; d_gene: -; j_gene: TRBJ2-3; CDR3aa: CASSPATTDTQYF; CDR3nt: TGTGCCAGCAGCCCCGCCACGACAGATACGCAGTATTTT
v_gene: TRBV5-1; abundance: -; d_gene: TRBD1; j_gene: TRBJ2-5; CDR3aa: CASSEGQGGETQYF; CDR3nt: TGCGCCAGCAGCGAGGGACAGGGAGGGGAGACCCAGTACTTC
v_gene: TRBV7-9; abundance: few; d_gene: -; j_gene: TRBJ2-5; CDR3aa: CASSSPRREEGETQYF; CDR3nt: TGTGCCAGCAGCTCCCCCCGCAGGGAGGAGGGGGAGACCCAGTACTTC
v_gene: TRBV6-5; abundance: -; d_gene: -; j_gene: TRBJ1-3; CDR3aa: CASSREGSSGNTIYF; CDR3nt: TGTGCCAGCAGCCGGGAGGGAAGCTCTGGAAACACCATATATTTT
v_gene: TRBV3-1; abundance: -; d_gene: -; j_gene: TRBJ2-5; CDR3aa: CASSQGPLGQETQYF; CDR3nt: TGTGCCAGCAGCCAAGGTCCTTTGGGACAAGAGACCCAGTACTTC
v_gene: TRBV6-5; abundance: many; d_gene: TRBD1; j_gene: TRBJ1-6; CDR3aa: CASSYSGTANSPLHF; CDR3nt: TGTGCCAGCAGTTACTCCGGGACAGCTAATTCACCCCTCCACTTT
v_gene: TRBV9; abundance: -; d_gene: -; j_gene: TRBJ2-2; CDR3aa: CASSPKGSGELFF; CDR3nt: TGTGCCAGCAGCCCCAAGGGTAGCGGGGAGCTGTTTTTT
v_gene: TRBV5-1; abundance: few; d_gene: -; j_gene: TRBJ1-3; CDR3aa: CASSLGTASTIYF; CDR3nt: TGCGCCAGCAGCTTGGGGACAGCCAGCACCATATATTTT